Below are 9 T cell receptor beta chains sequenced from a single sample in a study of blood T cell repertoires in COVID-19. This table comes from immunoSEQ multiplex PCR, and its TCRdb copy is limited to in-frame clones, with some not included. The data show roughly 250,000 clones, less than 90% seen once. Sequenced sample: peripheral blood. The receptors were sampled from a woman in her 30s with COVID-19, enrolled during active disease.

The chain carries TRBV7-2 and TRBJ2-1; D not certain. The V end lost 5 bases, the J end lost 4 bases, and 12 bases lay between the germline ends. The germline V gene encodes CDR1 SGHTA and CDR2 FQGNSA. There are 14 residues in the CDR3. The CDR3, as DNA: TGTGCCAGCAGCCCCCGCCCAGTTTACAATGAGCAGTTCTTC. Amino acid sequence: CASSPRPVYNEQFF. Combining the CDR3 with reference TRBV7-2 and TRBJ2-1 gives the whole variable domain GAGVSQSPSNKVTEKGKDVELRCDPISGHTALYWYRQSLGQGLEFLIYFQGNSAPDKSGLPSDRFSAERTGGSVSTLTIQRTQQEDSAVYLCASSPRPVYNEQFFGPGTRLTVL.

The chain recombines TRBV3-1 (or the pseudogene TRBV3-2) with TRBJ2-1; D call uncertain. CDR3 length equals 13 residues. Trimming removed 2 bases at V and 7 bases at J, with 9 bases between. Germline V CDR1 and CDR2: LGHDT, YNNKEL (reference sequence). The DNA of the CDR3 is TGTGCCAGCAGCCAAAGAGTTCTGAATGAGCAGTTCTTC. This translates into CASSQRVLNEQFF.

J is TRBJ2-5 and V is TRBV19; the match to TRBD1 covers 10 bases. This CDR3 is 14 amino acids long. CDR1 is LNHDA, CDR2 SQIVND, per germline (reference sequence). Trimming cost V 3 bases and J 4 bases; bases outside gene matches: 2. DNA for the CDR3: TGTGCCAGTAGTATGGACAGGGGGTCAGAGACCCAGTACTTC. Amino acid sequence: CASSMDRGSETQYF.

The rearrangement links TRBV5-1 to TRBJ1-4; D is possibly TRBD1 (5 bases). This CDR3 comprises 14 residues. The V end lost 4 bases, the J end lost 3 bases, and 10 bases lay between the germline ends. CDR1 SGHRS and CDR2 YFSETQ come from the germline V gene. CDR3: CASSLRQPNEKLFF. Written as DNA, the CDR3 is TGCGCCAGCAGCCTACGACAGCCTAATGAAAAACTGTTTTTT.

The CDR3 DNA sequence: TGTGCCACCAGCAGAGCTCCAGAGAACACTGAAGCTTTCTTT. Translation gives CATSRAPENTEAFF. V is TRBV15 and J is TRBJ1-1, with unresolved D. V lost 1 base and J 1 base, leaving 7 bases between the germline ends. Looked up from germline, CDR1 is LNHNV and CDR2 is YYDKDF (reference sequence). CDR3 size: 14 residues.

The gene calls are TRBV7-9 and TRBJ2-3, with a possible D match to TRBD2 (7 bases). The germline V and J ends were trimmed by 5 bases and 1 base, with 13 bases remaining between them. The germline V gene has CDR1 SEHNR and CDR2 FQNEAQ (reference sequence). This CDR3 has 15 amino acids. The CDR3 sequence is CASSEGGPGTDTQYF. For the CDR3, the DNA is TGTGCCAGCAGCGAGGGGGGGCCTGGCACAGATACGCAGTATTTT.

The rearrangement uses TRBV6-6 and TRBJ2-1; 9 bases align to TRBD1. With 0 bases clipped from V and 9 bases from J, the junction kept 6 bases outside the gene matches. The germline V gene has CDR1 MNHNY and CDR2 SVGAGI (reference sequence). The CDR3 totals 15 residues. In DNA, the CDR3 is TGTGCCAGCAGTTACTCGACAGGGGGGTCGGTTGAGCAGTTCTTC. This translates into CASSYSTGGSVEQFF.

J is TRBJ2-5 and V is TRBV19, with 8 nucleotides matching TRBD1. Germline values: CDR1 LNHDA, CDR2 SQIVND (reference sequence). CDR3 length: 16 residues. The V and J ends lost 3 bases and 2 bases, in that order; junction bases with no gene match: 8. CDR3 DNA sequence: TGTGCCAGTAGTATCTCGGACAGGGAGCCACAAGAGACCCAGTACTTC. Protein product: CASSISDREPQETQYF. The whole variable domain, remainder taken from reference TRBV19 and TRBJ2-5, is DGGITQSPKYLFRKEGQNVTLSCEQNLNHDAMYWYRQDPGQGLRLIYYSQIVNDFQKGDIAEGYSVSREKKESFPLTVTSAQKNPTAFYLCASSISDREPQETQYFGPGTRLLVL.

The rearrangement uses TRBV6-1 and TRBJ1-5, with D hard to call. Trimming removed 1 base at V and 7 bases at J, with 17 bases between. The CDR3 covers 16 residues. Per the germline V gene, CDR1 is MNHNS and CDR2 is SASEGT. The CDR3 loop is CASSEDWYLGGQPQHF. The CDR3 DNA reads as TGTGCCAGCAGTGAAGACTGGTATTTGGGAGGGCAGCCCCAGCATTTT.